These T cell receptor beta chains were read from a single sample in a study of T cell responses to AZD1222 COVID-19 vaccine. Assay used: immunoSEQ multiplex PCR; TCRdb lists only in-frame clones, some missing. The table includes about 75,000 clones, roughly 84% detected once. Sequencing used peripheral blood, obtained 28 days after the second AZD1222 dose. These receptors were obtained from an adult who received the AZD1222 COVID-19 vaccine. Both conserved end residues are part of each CDR3. The order of the fields is V gene, J gene, clone size, D gene, CDR3 protein, CDR3 DNA. The D gene is left open where the match is weak. Clone size is not always given. Where it is, it says once, few, many or a class for expanded clones.

>TRBV4-2|TRBJ2-5|medium-sized|NA
CASSQDQGGAETQYF
TGTGCCAGCAGCCAAGATCAAGGGGGGGCAGAGACCCAGTACTTC
>TRBV11-3|TRBJ2-5|NA|TRBD1
CASSFGTGAQETQYF
TGTGCCAGCAGCTTCGGGACAGGGGCCCAAGAGACCCAGTACTTC
>TRBV6-2/TRBV6-3|TRBJ2-5|NA|TRBD2
CASSYGRGGIETQYF
TGTGCCAGCAGTTACGGGCGGGGGGGCATAGAGACCCAGTACTTC
>TRBV6-5|TRBJ1-6|NA|NA
CASRDRGGRNSPLHF
TGTGCCAGCAGGGACCGGGGGGGGCGCAATTCACCCCTCCACTTT
>TRBV30|TRBJ1-5|NA|TRBD1
CAWSVDRGQPQHF
TGTGCCTGGAGTGTCGACAGGGGACAGCCCCAGCATTTT
>TRBV19|TRBJ1-6|NA|TRBD1
CASSVRTGNSPLHF
TGTGCCAGTAGTGTTCGGACAGGTAATTCACCCCTCCACTTT
>TRBV25-1|TRBJ1-1|NA|NA
CASSLGHTEAFF
TGTGCCAGCAGTTTGGGGCACACTGAAGCTTTCTTT
>TRBV5-1|TRBJ1-2|NA|NA
CASSRDGSNYGYTF
TGCGCCAGCAGCCGGGACGGATCGAACTATGGCTACACCTTC
>TRBV20-1|TRBJ1-1|once|NA
CSASSGRNTEAFF
TGCAGTGCTAGTTCAGGGAGAAACACTGAAGCTTTCTTT
>TRBV5-1|TRBJ1-2|NA|NA
CASSFSSNYGYTF
TGCGCCAGCAGCTTCAGTTCTAACTATGGCTACACCTTC
>TRBV27|TRBJ2-1|NA|NA
CASSLLLASHEQFF
TGTGCCAGCAGTTTACTCCTAGCGTCCCATGAGCAGTTCTTC
>TRBV20-1|TRBJ1-2|NA|NA
CSAGSGYTF
TGCAGTGCTGGATCTGGCTACACCTTC